These 27 T cell receptor beta chains came from one sample sequenced in a study of monozygotic twins with inflammatory bowel disease. TCRdb reprocessed the 5' RACE reads and stores each CDR3 protein as one record, lacking DNA. Its table lists about 380,000 distinct CDR3 sequences. Sequencing used blood. The receptors come from a human donor with ulcerative colitis or Crohn's disease, or a healthy co-twin of an affected twin (not recorded which).

This chain links TRBV29-1 with TRBJ1-2. The germline V gene encodes CDR1 SQVTM and CDR2 ANQGSEA. This CDR3 is 13 amino acids long. The CDR3 protein is CSVRVGGGYGYTF.

The chain joins TRBV7-2 to TRBJ2-7; TCRdb selects TRBD1, and the lack of DNA leaves this call unchecked. This CDR3 is built from 14 residues. The germline gives CDR1 SGHTA, CDR2 FQGNSA. The CDR3 region is CASSPNSAGTVFYF.

The chain is built from TRBV5-1 and TRBJ1-1. Germline CDR1 and CDR2: SGHRS and YFSETQ. There are 15 residues in the CDR3. The CDR3 sequence: CASSLGHSMTTEAFF.

The genes are TRBV5-1 and TRBJ1-4. Germline lookup yields CDR1 SGHRS and CDR2 YFSETQ. This CDR3 contains 15 residues. The chain's CDR3 is CASSPSTSLTEKLFF.

The V call is TRBV12-3 or TRBV12-4, the J call TRBJ1-2; TCRdb gives TRBD1 as the D gene, but with no DNA this cannot be confirmed. This CDR3 has 15 residues. The CDR3 spells CASSLAHTGGYGYTF.

V and J are TRBV6-1 and TRBJ1-2; lacking DNA, the TRBD1 call made by TCRdb goes unchecked. CDR1 is MNHNS, CDR2 SASEGT, per germline. This CDR3 is built from 13 residues. The CDR3: CASIIDRGYGYTF.

The chain employs TRBV4-1 and TRBJ2-2. CDR3 length: 13 residues. Germline-derived CDR1 and CDR2 are MGHRA and YSYEKL. CDR3 protein: CASRHDSPGELFF.

The V call is TRBV7-2, the J call TRBJ1-2; TCRdb indicates TRBD1, and absent DNA this call remains unverified. This CDR3 has 13 amino acids. Looked up from germline, CDR1 is SGHTA and CDR2 is FQGNSA. CDR3 in amino acids: CASSPGHRLGYTF.

This rearrangement joins TRBV12-3 or TRBV12-4 to TRBJ1-2. The CDR3 sequence is 13 residues long. The CDR3: CASSSIRPSGYTF.

The genes are TRBV11-2 and TRBJ2-2; the TRBD1 assignment by TCRdb is unverifiable without DNA. This CDR3 spans 14 amino acids. In germline, CDR1 is SGHAT, CDR2 FQNNGV. The CDR3 reads CASTLRQGPGELFF.

The rearrangement joins TRBV18 to TRBJ2-5. Germline CDR1 reads KGHSH; CDR2 reads LQKENI. This CDR3 is built from 13 residues. Here the CDR3 reads CASSQSYQETQYF.

The J gene is TRBJ1-1, the V gene TRBV12-3 or TRBV12-4; lacking DNA, the TRBD1 call made by TCRdb goes unchecked. The CDR3 has 13 residues. CDR3 sequence reads: CASSLMDSTEAFF.

V is TRBV9 and J is TRBJ1-2; TCRdb's D gene call, TRBD1, goes unchecked for lack of DNA. CDR3 length equals 14 residues. Germline V gene sequence: CDR1 SGDLS, CDR2 YYNGEE. The CDR3 protein is CASSVAGTVYGYTF.

The rearrangement links TRBV10-3 to TRBJ2-1; as DNA is missing, the TRBD2 call by TCRdb cannot be tested. From germline, CDR1 is ENHRY and CDR2 SYGVKD. CDR3 length equals 15 residues. CDR3 residues: CAISEGPGLYNEQFF.

V is TRBV29-1 and J is TRBJ1-4. This CDR3 has 15 amino acids. The germline gives CDR1 SQVTM, CDR2 ANQGSEA. CDR3 amino acids: CSVLPTAATNEKLFF.

The J gene is TRBJ2-1, the V gene TRBV4-3; the TRBD1 assignment by TCRdb is unverifiable without DNA. Per the germline V gene, CDR1 is LGHNA and CDR2 is YSLEER. The CDR3 has 18 residues. The CDR3 sequence: CASSLNLGDVRVANEQFF.

Here the CDR3 reads CASSPGLAGDYTGELFF. V gene TRBV7-9 combines with J gene TRBJ2-2; TCRdb's D call of TRBD2 is untestable without DNA. This CDR3 spans 17 amino acids. Looked up from germline, CDR1 is SEHNR and CDR2 is FQNEAQ (reference sequence).

This chain connects TRBV24-1 to TRBJ1-2. CDR3 size: 14 residues. Germline CDR1 is KGHDR and CDR2 is SFDVKD. The CDR3 is CATSDTQINYGYTF.

This chain joins TRBV7-9 and TRBJ2-5; TCRdb reports TRBD2, a call that lacks DNA to check it against. The CDR3 has 16 residues. CDR1 SEHNR and CDR2 FQNEAQ come from the germline V gene (reference sequence). CDR3: CASSFLVDLFKETQYF. Supplemented by reference TRBV7-9 and TRBJ2-5, the full variable domain reads DTGVSQNPRHKITKRGQNVTFRCDPISEHNRLYWYRQTLGQGPEFLTYFQNEAQLEKSRLLSDRFSAERPKGSFSTLEIQRTEQGDSAMYLCASSFLVDLFKETQYFGPGTRLLVL.

This CDR3 is CASSLGAGHSYEQYF. This rearrangement joins TRBV5-1 to TRBJ2-7; the D call of TRBD1 rests on TCRdb alone, since no DNA is present to check it. Germline lookup yields CDR1 SGHRS and CDR2 YFSETQ. CDR3 length: 15 residues.

The genes are TRBV6-5 and TRBJ1-4. The CDR3 loop spans 15 amino acids. Germline-derived CDR1 and CDR2 are MNHEY and SVGAGI. The CDR3 spells CASSYDGFANEKLFF.

J is TRBJ2-5 and V is TRBV12-5; as DNA is missing, the TRBD2 call by TCRdb cannot be tested. CDR1 and CDR2 (germline): LGHNT, FRNRAP. The CDR3 extends over 14 amino acids. Here the CDR3 reads CASGAGGLEETQYF.

The chain is built from TRBV20-1 and TRBJ2-1; TCRdb indicates TRBD2, and absent DNA this call remains unverified. Per germline, CDR1 DFQATT and CDR2 SNEGSKA (reference sequence). This CDR3 is built from 16 residues. The CDR3 loop is CSARVSSGTSVNEQFF.

The chain recombines TRBV5-1 with TRBJ1-1. This CDR3 has 12 amino acids. CDR1 is SGHRS, CDR2 YFSETQ, per germline. Here the CDR3 reads CASSWDLEGAFF. Full variable domain (outside the CDR3, taken from reference TRBV5-1 and TRBJ1-1): KAGVTQTPRYLIKTRGQQVTLSCSPISGHRSVSWYQQTPGQGLQFLFEYFSETQRNKGNFPGRFSGRQFSNSRSEMNVSTLELGDSALYLCASSWDLEGAFFGQGTRLTVV.

This sequence joins TRBV4-1 and TRBJ1-5; the D call from TCRdb, TRBD1, cannot be confirmed without DNA. Germline loops: CDR1 MGHRA, CDR2 YSYEKL. CDR3 size: 15 residues. This CDR3 reads CASSQEGTGLMPQHF.

The CDR3 reads CASSLGSLGDGNTIYF. The J gene is TRBJ1-3, the V gene TRBV7-6. The CDR3 length is 16 residues. Per the germline V gene, CDR1 is SGHVS and CDR2 is FNYEAQ.

The CDR3: CASSRAGGKNSGNTIYF. The genes are TRBV4-1 and TRBJ1-3. In germline, CDR1 is MGHRA, CDR2 YSYEKL. The CDR3 has 17 residues.